The entry that follows covers one T cell receptor (beta chain) sequence. No antigen is known for it. It was the roughly 130-subject validation cohort, separate from the roughly 700-subject first cohort, to which the donors belonged. This sample is part of a study of cytomegalovirus exposure and HLA in healthy donors. The repertoire was sequenced with immunoSEQ multiplex PCR; TCRdb's copy has only in-frame clones and lacks some. The sample has about 200,000 clones; about 81% are singletons. Study-level results: High sensitivity and specificity were reportedly achieved when the classifier diagnosed cytomegalovirus status. The tendency of first-cohort TCR clusters to co-occur in the roughly 130 validation repertoires emerged from a later analysis. Whilst most TCR sequences proved rare, a subset of public TCRs occurred across many donors.

In germline, CDR1 is KGHSY, CDR2 FQNENV. Trimming removed 6 bases from V and 15 bases from J; junction bases left unmatched: 15. The CDR3 covers 14 residues. The material sequenced was PBMCs. V and J are TRBV16 and TRBJ2-1; TRBD1 aligns across 9 bases. The receptor's source is a woman in her twenties or thirties in good health and CMV-seronegative. CDR3 nucleotide sequence: TGTGCCAGCAGTCGGTACCGGGACAGGGCCCCCTGGTTCTTC. Protein sequence: CASSRYRDRAPWFF.